This T cell receptor beta chain stems from a study of STAT5B mutations in CD4+ large granular lymphocyte leukemia. Findings and caveats of the study: 8/27 top patient clones versus 2/35 control clones were TRBV06-family.

As for this clone: Its cognate antigen is unknown.

Per the germline V gene, CDR1 is SEHNR and CDR2 is FQNEAQ (reference sequence). The CDR3 extends over 15 amino acids. With 0 bases clipped from V and 3 bases from J, the junction kept 4 bases outside the gene matches. This was a survey-level run. TCRdb's copy holds only in-frame clones and misses some; the assay was immunoSEQ multiplex PCR. The sample yields roughly 36,000 clones, around 88% seen once. This chain connects TRBV7-9 to TRBJ2-7; 8 nucleotides match TRBD1. Sequencing was done on a sample of CD4+ T cells from blood buffy coats. The sequence came from a human donor in good health. The CDR3 loop is CASSLAGTGNYEQYF. In DNA form, the CDR3 reads TGTGCCAGCAGCTTAGCGGGGACAGGAAACTACGAGCAGTACTTC.